This TCR beta chain was captured by sequencing in a study of blood T cell repertoires in COVID-19. J was trimmed by 6 bases and V by 7 bases; bases with no gene match: 11. Per germline, CDR1 MNHEY and CDR2 SVGAGI. The CDR3 is 14 residues long. Clones were read by immunoSEQ multiplex PCR, and TCRdb kept only the in-frame ones, dropping some. The repertoire holds 100,000 or so clones, with approximately 84% as singletons. The chain carries TRBV6-5 and TRBJ1-1; TRBD1 aligns across 7 bases. This receptor was taken from a woman aged 55 to 70 with acute or convalescent COVID-19. Sequencing was performed on peripheral blood. As DNA, the CDR3 is TGTGCCAGCATAACCCAGGGGGGTTTCGCTGAAGCTTTCTTT. Protein product: CASITQGGFAEAFF.